This T cell receptor (beta chain) comes out of a study of shared clonotypes between healthy human individuals. Study observations and caveats: In general, naive subsets displayed greater estimated richness than memory subsets did. Sampling covered nothing but blood. Tissue TCR repertoires likely differ from those found in blood.

Germline CDR1 and CDR2: MDHEN and SYDVKM. The CDR3 consists of 19 residues. V lost 4 bases, J lost 0 bases, and 24 bases lay in between. The study drew its donors from healthy HIV-negative adults without recent acute infections or vaccinations. Assay used: immunoSEQ multiplex PCR; TCRdb lists only in-frame clones, some missing. Among fewer than 3 million clones listed, about 90% were seen once. For this clone: What it binds is unknown.

This chain joins TRBV28 and TRBJ1-2; TRBD1 is a possible D gene (6 bases). This TCR derives from a man aged 18-30 years in good health. Some clones in this sample may be carry-over from other donors' samples. Source material: naive CD4+ T cells from PBMCs. Regarding subset: CD45RA+ positively selected. DNA of the CDR3: TGTGCCAGCAGTTCATCATCCACGCAGGGGTCGGGAGCTAACTATGGCTACACCTTC. This codes for CASSSSSTQGSGANYGYTF.